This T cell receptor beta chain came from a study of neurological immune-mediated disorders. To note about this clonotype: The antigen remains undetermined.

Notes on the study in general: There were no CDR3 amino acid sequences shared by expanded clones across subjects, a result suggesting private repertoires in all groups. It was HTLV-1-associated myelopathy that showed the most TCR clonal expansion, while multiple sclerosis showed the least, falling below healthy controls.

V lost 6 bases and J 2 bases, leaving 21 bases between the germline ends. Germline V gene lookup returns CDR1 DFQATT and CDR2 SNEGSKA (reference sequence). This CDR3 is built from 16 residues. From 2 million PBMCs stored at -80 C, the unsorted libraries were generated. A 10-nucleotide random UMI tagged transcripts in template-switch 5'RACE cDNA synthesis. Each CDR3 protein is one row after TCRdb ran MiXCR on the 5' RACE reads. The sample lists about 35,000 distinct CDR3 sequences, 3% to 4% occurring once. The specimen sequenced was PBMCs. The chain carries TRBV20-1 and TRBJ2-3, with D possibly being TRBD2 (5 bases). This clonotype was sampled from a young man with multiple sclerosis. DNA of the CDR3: TGCAGTGCCCCCCTCGGAGGAGGAACTATCACAGATACGCAGTATTTT. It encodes CSAPLGGGTITDTQYF.